The clone carrying this T cell receptor (beta chain) was seen a handful of times. This record belongs to a study of blood T cell repertoires in COVID-19. Overall study context: Donors in the United States, Italy and Spain gave samples during acute or convalescent COVID-19. T cells, B-cell-depleted T cells, or PBMCs supplied cDNA or gDNA.

Original methodology: Reference gene primer amplification gave nucleated cell count estimates. Assay: immunoSEQ multiplex PCR; the TCRdb copy retains only in-frame clones and omits some. V and J calls and clone size are those listed in that table; D and trimming were worked out from the DNA. The data hold over 150,000 clones, with around four fifths observed a single time. This clonotype was obtained from a woman aged 65 to 85 who had recovered from COVID-19. The sequenced material came from peripheral blood.

CDR3 nucleotides: TGTGCCACCACCCGGACGGGGGGCGCAGGGCAGCCCCAGCATTTT. It is translated as CATTRTGGAGQPQHF. The chain recombines TRBV6-5 with TRBJ1-5, with D maybe TRBD1 (6 bases). The V gene lost 10 bases and the J gene lost 7 bases, with 23 bases spanning the gap. CDR3 length: 15 residues. CDR1 is MNHEY and CDR2 is SVGAGI in the germline V gene.